These 19 T cell receptor beta chains came from one sample sequenced in a study of T cell responses to AZD1222 COVID-19 vaccine. Clones were read by immunoSEQ multiplex PCR, and TCRdb kept only the in-frame ones, dropping some. The table lists about 56,000 clones, roughly 86% of them singletons. Specimen: peripheral blood, collected on day 0 of AZD1222 vaccination. The receptors derive from an adult in good health.

This chain links TRBV11-2 with TRBJ1-2; 7 bases map to TRBD1. The CDR3 extends over 14 amino acids. Germline V CDR1 and CDR2: SGHAT, FQNNGV. The J segment lost 3 bases and the V segment lost 0 bases, leaving 1 base of the junction unmatched. CDR3: CASSLEGTDYGYTF. The CDR3 nucleotides read TGTGCCAGCAGCTTAGAGGGGACAGACTATGGCTACACCTTC.

V gene TRBV7-3 combines with J gene TRBJ1-1, with D tentatively TRBD1 (5 bases). This CDR3 has 14 amino acids. The ends were cut back, 4 bases at V and 2 bases at J, with 11 bases in the middle. CDR1 is SGHTA and CDR2 is FQGTGA in the germline V gene. The CDR3 bases are TGTGCCAGCAGCTCGGGACGGAGTAACACTGAAGCTTTCTTT. It codes for CASSSGRSNTEAFF.

The V and J genes are TRBV18 and TRBJ2-7; the D is unclear. Germline lookup yields CDR1 KGHSH and CDR2 LQKENI. Deletions cut 2 bases from V and 2 bases from J, with 10 bases between. CDR3 length equals 14 residues. The CDR3 DNA reads as TGTGCCAGCTCACCAGAGGCGCGGACCTACGAGCAGTACTTC. It encodes CASSPEARTYEQYF.

The chain uses TRBV9 and TRBJ2-5; TRBD2 matches at 8 bases. The CDR3 covers 15 residues. Trimming cost V 4 bases and J 4 bases; bases outside gene matches: 9. Germline CDR1 is SGDLS and CDR2 is YYNGEE. CDR3 sequence (DNA): TGTGCCAGCAGCTCAGGTGTTAGCGGGATAGAGACCCAGTACTTC. Encoded protein: CASSSGVSGIETQYF.

The chain joins TRBV5-5 to TRBJ2-7; D is perhaps TRBD2 (6 bases). CDR1 is SGHKS and CDR2 is YYEKEE in the germline V gene (reference sequence). The CDR3 sequence is 14 residues long. V dropped 4 bases and J dropped 2 bases, with 13 bases sitting between them. The CDR3 spells CASSLEGRTYEQYF. CDR3 bases: TGTGCCAGCAGCCTAGAGGGGAGGACCTACGAGCAGTACTTC. The full variable domain, in which reference TRBV5-5 and TRBJ2-7 provide the parts outside the CDR3, is DAGVTQSPTHLIKTRGQQVTLRCSPISGHKSVSWYQQVLGQGPQFIFQYYEKEERGRGNFPDRFSARQFPNYSSELNVNALLLGDSALYLCASSLEGRTYEQYFGPGTRLTVT.

This chain joins TRBV9 and TRBJ2-2; D is possibly TRBD2 (6 bases). This CDR3 is built from 14 residues. Trimming removed 2 bases at V and 2 bases at J, with 7 bases between. Per the germline V gene, CDR1 is SGDLS and CDR2 is YYNGEE. The CDR3 here is CASSVSGNTGELFF. In DNA, the CDR3 is TGTGCCAGCAGCGTTAGCGGTAACACCGGGGAGCTGTTTTTT.

The V call is TRBV28, the J call TRBJ1-1; the D gene is possibly TRBD1 (6 bases). From germline, CDR1 is MDHEN and CDR2 SYDVKM. The CDR3 covers 15 residues. Trimming removed 6 bases from V and 0 bases from J, with 14 bases in between. The CDR3 here is CASRRLDRMNTEAFF. For the CDR3, the DNA is TGTGCCAGCAGGCGCCTCGACAGGATGAACACTGAAGCTTTCTTT.

This sequence joins TRBV5-1 and TRBJ1-4; D is uncertain. V lost 0 bases to trimming and J lost 8 bases, with 14 bases between them. The germline V gene has CDR1 SGHRS and CDR2 YFSETQ. The CDR3 has 15 amino acids. The CDR3: CASSLGSELGEKLFF. In DNA, the CDR3 is TGCGCCAGCAGCTTGGGCTCCGAGTTAGGGGAAAAACTGTTTTTT.

The chain couples TRBV25-1 to TRBJ2-1; the D gene is possibly TRBD2 (6 bases). Germline CDR1 MGHDK, CDR2 SYGVNS. V was trimmed by 4 bases and J by 7 bases, leaving 14 bases between them. The length of the CDR3 is 14 residues. The CDR3: CASSVADIVNEQFF. As DNA, the CDR3 is TGTGCCAGCAGTGTAGCGGATATAGTTAATGAGCAGTTCTTC.

This chain connects TRBV2 to TRBJ1-4; D possibly corresponds to TRBD1 (6 bases). V was shortened by 6 bases and J by 7 bases, with 27 bases between the two germline ends. From germline, CDR1 is SNHLY and CDR2 FYNNEI. This CDR3 has 18 residues. The CDR3 nucleotides read TGTGCCAGCAGAAGCAGAACCTGGGAGGGGGGGCAAGGTGAAAAACTGTTTTTT. As protein: CASRSRTWEGGQGEKLFF.

This sequence joins TRBV7-2 and TRBJ2-7; the match to TRBD2 covers 9 bases. The CDR3 extends over 15 amino acids. V was pared by 0 bases and J by 5 bases, with 5 bases of the junction left unmatched. The germline V gene has CDR1 SGHTA and CDR2 FQGNSA. The CDR3 here is CASSLASGGYDEQYF. CDR3 nucleotides: TGTGCCAGCAGCTTAGCTAGCGGGGGCTACGACGAGCAGTACTTC.

The gene calls are TRBV6-5 and TRBJ1-6; 12 bases align to TRBD1. The germline gives CDR1 MNHEY, CDR2 SVGAGI. With V trimmed by 7 bases and J by 7 bases, 5 bases remained unmatched. CDR3 length equals 15 residues. The CDR3 coding sequence is TGTGCCAGCAAAGACGGGACAGGGGGCAATTCACCCCTCCACTTT. It specifies CASKDGTGGNSPLHF.

Here the CDR3 reads CASTQGHYGYTF. Here the CDR3 DNA reads TGTGCCAGCACTCAGGGGCACTATGGCTACACCTTC. The genes are TRBV12-3 or TRBV12-4 and TRBJ1-2; weak D call: TRBD1 (6 bases). With 7 bases removed from V and 3 bases from J, the gap between germline ends came to 9 bases. The CDR3 loop spans 12 amino acids.

This clone has only one observation. The rearrangement links TRBV27 to TRBJ1-5; D remains unclear. Trimming shortened V by 0 bases and J by 3 bases, and 3 bases separated the two germline ends. The CDR3 runs 13 residues. CDR1 and CDR2 (germline): MNHEY, SMNVEV (reference sequence). CDR3 coding DNA: TGTGCCAGCAGTTTATCGATCAATCAGCCCCAGCATTTT. Amino acid sequence: CASSLSINQPQHF.

The chain uses TRBV18 and TRBJ1-5; unclear D gene. Trimming took off 3 bases at V and 2 bases at J, with 8 bases between the two ends. Germline V gives CDR1 KGHSH, CDR2 LQKENI. The CDR3 runs 14 residues. The CDR3 nucleotides read TGTGCCAGCTCACCGGTGCAGGGCAATCAGCCCCAGCATTTT. Its protein is CASSPVQGNQPQHF.

This clone was observed a few times. V usage is TRBV2 and J usage is TRBJ1-5; D not resolved. V lost 7 bases and J 1 base, leaving 14 bases between the germline ends. The length of the CDR3 is 15 residues. The germline CDR1 and CDR2 sequences are SNHLY and FYNNEI. The chain's CDR3 is CASMNREGSNQPQHF. The CDR3 DNA reads as TGTGCCAGCATGAACAGAGAAGGGAGCAATCAGCCCCAGCATTTT. The whole variable domain, filled in from reference TRBV2 and TRBJ1-5, reads EPEVTQTPSHQVTQMGQEVILRCVPISNHLYFYWYRQILGQKVEFLVSFYNNEISEKSEIFDDQFSVERPDGSNFTLKIRSTKLEDSAMYFCASMNREGSNQPQHFGDGTRLSIL.

This sequence joins TRBV19 and TRBJ1-5, with 7 bases identical to TRBD1. The V segment lost 3 bases and the J segment 2 bases; nucleotides outside the gene matches: 1. Germline CDR1 reads LNHDA; CDR2 reads SQIVND (reference sequence). This CDR3 comprises 14 residues. The CDR3 sequence is CASSIQGGNQPQHF. CDR3 bases: TGTGCCAGTAGTATCCAGGGGGGCAATCAGCCCCAGCATTTT.

The V gene is TRBV29-1, the J gene TRBJ2-1; 7 bases fit TRBD1. CDR1 is SQVTM, CDR2 ANQGSEA, per germline. The CDR3 extends over 14 amino acids. Trimming took 1 base from V and 4 from J; bases not matched to a gene: 4. Here the CDR3 reads CSVEAPGGYNEQFF. CDR3 sequence (DNA): TGCAGCGTTGAAGCCCCAGGGGGATACAATGAGCAGTTCTTC.

The genes are TRBV6-1 and TRBJ1-2; D gene ambiguous. Germline V gene data show CDR1 as MNHNS and CDR2 as SASEGT. V lost 1 base to trimming and J lost 4 bases, with 13 bases between them. The CDR3 extends over 15 amino acids. The DNA for the CDR3 is TGTGCCAGCAGTGAAGGGCCGGGAGGAATCTATGGCTACACCTTC. Encoded protein: CASSEGPGGIYGYTF.